This TCR beta chain was identified during a study of blood T cell repertoires in COVID-19 (dated by TCRdb to 2019 to 2021). For the study in its entirety: Collaborator samples came from the United States, Italy and Spain and covered acute and convalescent phases of COVID-19. The material from the prospective study consisted of cDNA or gDNA derived from T cells, B-cell-depleted T cells, or PBMCs. The dataset comprised deeply sampled blood TCRbeta repertoires from subjects exposed to, actively infected with, or recovered from COVID-19. The repertoires were made available in a free public database intended to serve as a resource for research on the immune response to SARS-CoV-2. The samples were drawn from the first 160 participants of the ongoing ImmuneRACE study and from over a thousand subjects provided by 6 global collaborators. Sample metadata almost always included a de-identified subject ID, COVID-19 status, age in years and sex. Where available, HLA class I and class II types were obtained from metadata supplied by the sample provider rather than from assay-based typing. Paper-wide results and their limitations: How much clinical and demographic metadata was included differed by source and by participant, and the metadata was provided uncurated.

Whole blood was collected in K2EDTA tubes by collaborating institutions according to the institutions' own protocols. Collaborator samples were shipped for TCRbeta analysis as frozen whole blood, isolated PBMCs, or DNA extracted from either sample type. Concerning this clone: The clone's antigen remains unknown. No base qualities exist here, and no much larger clone lies one base off it.

Counted from cysteine to phenylalanine, this CDR3 has 18 amino acids. Only the CDR3 DNA is retained, 54 bases long and in frame from the first base. As encoded in the germline V gene (reference sequence), CDR1 is SGHKS while CDR2 is YYEKEE. V lost 2 bases and J lost 1 base, and the count of bases not matched to a germline gene is 13. The immunoSEQ Assay, a bias-controlled multiplex PCR, was used to amplify TCRbeta CDR3 regions from genomic DNA. The paper's processing steps were these. The number of nucleated cells in each sample was estimated by amplification of reference gene primers within the assay. To quantify the absolute abundance of each unique TCRbeta CDR3 rearrangement, sequence reads were collapsed and filtered. For each sample, productive Simpson clonality was calculated as the square root of Simpson's diversity index over productive rearrangements. In its TCRdb copy, this immuneACCESS table keeps in-frame sequences only and misses some clones. Where compared with another copy, unresolved V genes explain less than half of these, and the others have no known cause. The V and J calls and clone size are taken from that table; D and trimming were inferred from the DNA. This sample has 140,000 to 150,000 clones in its table, and 65% to 80% of those were observed once. Of the sample, around 4.4% falls within the top ten clones.

The rearrangement joined TRBV5-5 to TRBJ2-3, with 7 middle bases fitting TRBD2. Sequences were obtained from peripheral blood. This receptor was obtained from a man aged 60 to 75 with acute or convalescent COVID-19. The nucleotide sequence is TGTGCCAGCAGCTTTCTACCCCCGCGGGAGTTCGGCACAGATACGCAGTATTTT. Its protein is CASSFLPPREFGTDTQYF.